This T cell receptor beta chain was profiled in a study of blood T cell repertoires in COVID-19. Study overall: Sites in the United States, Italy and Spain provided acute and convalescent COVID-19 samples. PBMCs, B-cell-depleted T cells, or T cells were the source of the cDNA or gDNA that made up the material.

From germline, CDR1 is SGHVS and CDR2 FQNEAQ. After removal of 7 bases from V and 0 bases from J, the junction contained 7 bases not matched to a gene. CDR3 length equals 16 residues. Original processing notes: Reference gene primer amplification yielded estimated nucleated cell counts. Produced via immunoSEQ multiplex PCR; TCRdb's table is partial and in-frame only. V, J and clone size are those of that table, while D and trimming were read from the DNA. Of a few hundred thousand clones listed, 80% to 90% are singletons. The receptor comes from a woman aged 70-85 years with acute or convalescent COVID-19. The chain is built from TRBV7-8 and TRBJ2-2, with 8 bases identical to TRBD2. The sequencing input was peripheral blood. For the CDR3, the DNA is TGTGCCAGCACCCTAGGGCGGGGGGCGAACACCGGGGAGCTGTTTTTT. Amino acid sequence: CASTLGRGANTGELFF.